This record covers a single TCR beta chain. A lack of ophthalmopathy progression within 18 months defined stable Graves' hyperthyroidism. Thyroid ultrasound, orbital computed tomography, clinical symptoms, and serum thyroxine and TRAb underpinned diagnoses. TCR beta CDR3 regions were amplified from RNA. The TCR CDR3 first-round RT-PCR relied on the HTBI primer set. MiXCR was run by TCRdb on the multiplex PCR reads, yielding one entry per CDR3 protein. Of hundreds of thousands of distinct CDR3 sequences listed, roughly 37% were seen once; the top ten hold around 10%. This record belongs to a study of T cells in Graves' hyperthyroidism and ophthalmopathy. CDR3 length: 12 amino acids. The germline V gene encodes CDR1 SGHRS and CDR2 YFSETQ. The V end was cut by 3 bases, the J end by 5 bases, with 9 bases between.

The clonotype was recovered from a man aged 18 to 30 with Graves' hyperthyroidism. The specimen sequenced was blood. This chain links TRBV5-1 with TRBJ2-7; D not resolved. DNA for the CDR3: TGCGCCAGCAGCTCACCTATGGACGAGCAGTACTTC. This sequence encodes CASSSPMDEQYF.